Listed here is a single T cell receptor beta chain. Its antigen is not known. The same CDR3 also results from other DNA sequences found in this sample. The CDR3 extends over 15 amino acids. The V gene end was trimmed by 0 bases and the J gene end by 1 base; junction bases not matched to a gene: 0. Looked up from germline, CDR1 is SGHRS and CDR2 is YFSETQ. The sample comes from a study of beta chain features in type 1 diabetes. About the study: 107,917,701 sorted cells were examined across all samples.

TCRB transcripts that were expressed got sequenced, as all of the isolated RNA had been reverse transcribed. Read counts averaged about 3.57 million for samples of naive, central memory and regulatory T cells. The assay was immunoSEQ multiplex PCR, and TCRdb's table has in-frame clones only and misses some. The table includes 430,000 or so clones, 10% to 12% detected once. Study-level results: Compared with healthy donors, patients appeared to share more similar naive, central memory and regulatory TCRB repertoires. In every one of the four CD4+ subsets, TCRB CDR3s were moderately but significantly shorter in Type 1 diabetes patients.

The TCR comes from a woman in her late teens or twenties in good health. The chain links TRBV5-1 to TRBJ2-3; TRBD1 aligns across 9 bases. Sequencing was carried out using naive CD4+ T cells from blood. CDR3 nucleotides: TGCGCCAGCAGCTTGGGGACAGGGGGCACAGATACGCAGTATTTT. Protein: CASSLGTGGTDTQYF.